This T cell receptor (beta chain) was profiled in a study of blood T cell repertoires in COVID-19. The wider study: Researchers got acute and convalescent COVID-19 samples from the United States, Italy and Spain.

Between the trimmed V and J ends, which lost 1 base and 7 bases, there was a span of 12 bases. CDR3 size: 14 residues. CDR1 and CDR2 from the germline V gene are SGHRS and YFSETQ. Original processing notes: Quantification of nucleated cells was approximated via reference gene primer amplification. Profiling relied on immunoSEQ multiplex PCR, and the TCRdb table lists in-frame clones only, not all of them. The V and J calls and clone size are taken from that table; D and trimming were inferred from the DNA. The sample yields about 48,000 clones, roughly 84% seen once. The sequenced sample consisted of peripheral blood. This TCR derives from a man aged 70-80 years with acute or convalescent COVID-19. The chain has TRBV5-1 and TRBJ2-1; TRBD1 might be the D (6 bases). The DNA of the CDR3 is TGCGCCAGCAGCTTGAGGCCAGGACAGAATGAGCAGTTCTTC. It translates to CASSLRPGQNEQFF.